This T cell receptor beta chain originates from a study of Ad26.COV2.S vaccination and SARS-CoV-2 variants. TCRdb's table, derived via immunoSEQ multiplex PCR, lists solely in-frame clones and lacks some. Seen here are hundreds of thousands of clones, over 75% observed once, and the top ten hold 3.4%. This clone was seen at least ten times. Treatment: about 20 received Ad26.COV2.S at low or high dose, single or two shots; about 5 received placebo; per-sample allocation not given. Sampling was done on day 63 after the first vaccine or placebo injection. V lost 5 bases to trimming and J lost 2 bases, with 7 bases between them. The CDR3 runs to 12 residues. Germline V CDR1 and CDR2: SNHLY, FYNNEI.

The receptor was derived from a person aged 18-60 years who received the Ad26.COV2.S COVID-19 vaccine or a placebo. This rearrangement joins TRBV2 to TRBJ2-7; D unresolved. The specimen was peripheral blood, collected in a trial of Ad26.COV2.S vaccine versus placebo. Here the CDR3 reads CASSQTAYEQYF. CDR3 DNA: TGTGCCAGCAGTCAAACAGCCTACGAGCAGTACTTC.